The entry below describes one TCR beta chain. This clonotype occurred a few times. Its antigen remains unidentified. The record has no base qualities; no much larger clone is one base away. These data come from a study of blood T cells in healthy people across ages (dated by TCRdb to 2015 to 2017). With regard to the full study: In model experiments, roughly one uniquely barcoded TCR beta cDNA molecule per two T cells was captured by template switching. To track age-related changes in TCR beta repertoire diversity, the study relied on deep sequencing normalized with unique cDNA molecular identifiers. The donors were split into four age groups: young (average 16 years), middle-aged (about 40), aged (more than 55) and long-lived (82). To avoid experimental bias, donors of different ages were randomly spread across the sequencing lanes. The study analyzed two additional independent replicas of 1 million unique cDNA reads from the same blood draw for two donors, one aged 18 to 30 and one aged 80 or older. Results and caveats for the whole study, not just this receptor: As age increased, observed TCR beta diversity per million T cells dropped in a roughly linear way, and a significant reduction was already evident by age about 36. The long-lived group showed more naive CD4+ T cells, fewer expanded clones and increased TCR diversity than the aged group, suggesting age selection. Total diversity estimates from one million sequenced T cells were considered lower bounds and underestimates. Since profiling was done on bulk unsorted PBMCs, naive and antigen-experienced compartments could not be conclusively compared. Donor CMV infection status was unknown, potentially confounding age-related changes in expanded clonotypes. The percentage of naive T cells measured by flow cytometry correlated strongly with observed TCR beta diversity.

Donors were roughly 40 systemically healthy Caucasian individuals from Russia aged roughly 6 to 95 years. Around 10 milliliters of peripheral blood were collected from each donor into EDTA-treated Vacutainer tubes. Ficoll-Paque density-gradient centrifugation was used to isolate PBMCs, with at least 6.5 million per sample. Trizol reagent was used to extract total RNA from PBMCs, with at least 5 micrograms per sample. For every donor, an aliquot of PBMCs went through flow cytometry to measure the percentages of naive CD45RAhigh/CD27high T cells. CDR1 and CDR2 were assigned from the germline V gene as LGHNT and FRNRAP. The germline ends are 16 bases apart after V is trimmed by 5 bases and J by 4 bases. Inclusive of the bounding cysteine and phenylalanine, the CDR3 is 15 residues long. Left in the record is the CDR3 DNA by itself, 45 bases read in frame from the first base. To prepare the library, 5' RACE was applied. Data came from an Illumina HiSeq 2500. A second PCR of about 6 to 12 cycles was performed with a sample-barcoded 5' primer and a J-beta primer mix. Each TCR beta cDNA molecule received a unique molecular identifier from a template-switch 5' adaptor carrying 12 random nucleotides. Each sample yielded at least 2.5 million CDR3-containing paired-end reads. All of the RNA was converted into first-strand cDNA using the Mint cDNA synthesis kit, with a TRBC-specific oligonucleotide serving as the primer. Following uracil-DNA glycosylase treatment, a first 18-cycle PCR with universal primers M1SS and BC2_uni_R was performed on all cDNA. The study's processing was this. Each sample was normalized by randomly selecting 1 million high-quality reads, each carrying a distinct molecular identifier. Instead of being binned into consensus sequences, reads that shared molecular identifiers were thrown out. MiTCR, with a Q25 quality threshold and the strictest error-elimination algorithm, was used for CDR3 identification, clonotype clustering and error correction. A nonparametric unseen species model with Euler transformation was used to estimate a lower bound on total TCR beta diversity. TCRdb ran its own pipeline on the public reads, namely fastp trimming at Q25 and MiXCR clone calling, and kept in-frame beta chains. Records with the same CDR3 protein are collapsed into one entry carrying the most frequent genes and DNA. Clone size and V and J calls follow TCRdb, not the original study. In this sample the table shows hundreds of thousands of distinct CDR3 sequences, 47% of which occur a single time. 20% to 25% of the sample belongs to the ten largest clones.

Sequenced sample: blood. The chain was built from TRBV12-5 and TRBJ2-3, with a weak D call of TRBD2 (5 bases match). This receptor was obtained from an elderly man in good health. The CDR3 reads CASGPRLWGADTQYF. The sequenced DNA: TGTGCTAGTGGTCCCCGATTGTGGGGAGCAGATACGCAGTATTTT.